This T cell receptor beta chain was sequenced during a study of cytomegalovirus exposure and HLA in healthy donors. Unmatched junction bases numbered 6, after V lost 5 bases and J lost 5 bases. In germline, CDR1 is SGHVS, CDR2 FQNEAQ. The length of the CDR3 is 14 residues. The primer mix had 60 Vbeta and 13 Jbeta primers. Here immunoSEQ multiplex PCR was the method, and the copy in TCRdb shows in-frame clones only, minus some. The sample records about 170,000 clones, about 80% being singletons. To note about this clone: Its specificity is not known.

Study-level findings and limits: The number of N-insertions in an Asian-associated ancestry cluster was reportedly below the 666-donor mean in a later analysis. Reports indicate that TCR beta sequences accurately predicted the HLA-A and HLA-B alleles of most subjects.

The sequence was collected from a woman aged 25-40 years in good health and CMV-seropositive. The chain combines TRBV7-8 with TRBJ2-1; 7 positions match TRBD1. The sequencing input was PBMCs. CDR3 DNA: TGTGCCAGCAGCGCAGGGGGTGCGGACAATGAGCAGTTCTTC. This sequence encodes CASSAGGADNEQFF.